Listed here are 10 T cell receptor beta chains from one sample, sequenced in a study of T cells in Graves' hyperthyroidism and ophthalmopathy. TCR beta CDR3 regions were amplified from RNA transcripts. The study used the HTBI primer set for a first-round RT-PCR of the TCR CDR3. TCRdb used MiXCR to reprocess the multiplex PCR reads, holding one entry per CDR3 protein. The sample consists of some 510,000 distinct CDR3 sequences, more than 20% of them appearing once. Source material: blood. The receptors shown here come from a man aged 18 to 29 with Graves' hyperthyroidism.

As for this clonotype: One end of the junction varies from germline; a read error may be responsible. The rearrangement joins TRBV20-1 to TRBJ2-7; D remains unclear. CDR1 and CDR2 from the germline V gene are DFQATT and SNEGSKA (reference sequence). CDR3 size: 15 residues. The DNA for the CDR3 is TGCAGTGTTAATCCACAGCGATCAGTCTCCTACGAGCTGTACTTC. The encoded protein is CSVNPQRSVSYELYF.

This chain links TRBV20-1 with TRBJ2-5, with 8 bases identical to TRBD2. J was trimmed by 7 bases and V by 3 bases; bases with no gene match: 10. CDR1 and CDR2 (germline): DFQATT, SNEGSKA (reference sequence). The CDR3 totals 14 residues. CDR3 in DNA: TGCAGTGCTAGTCCAGGGACTAGGAGTGGGACCCAGTACTTC. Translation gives CSASPGTRSGTQYF.

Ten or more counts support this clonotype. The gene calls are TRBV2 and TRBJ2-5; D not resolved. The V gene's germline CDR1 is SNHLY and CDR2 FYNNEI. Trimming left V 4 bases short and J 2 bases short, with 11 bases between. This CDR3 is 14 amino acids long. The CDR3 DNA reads TGTGCCAGCAGTGCGGCAGGATGGCAAGAGACCCAGTACTTC. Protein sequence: CASSAAGWQETQYF.

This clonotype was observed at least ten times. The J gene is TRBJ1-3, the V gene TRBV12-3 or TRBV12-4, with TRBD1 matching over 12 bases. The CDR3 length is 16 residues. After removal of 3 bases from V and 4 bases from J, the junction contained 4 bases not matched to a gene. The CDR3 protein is CASSFGTGGSGNTIYF. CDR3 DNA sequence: TGTGCCAGCAGTTTCGGGACAGGGGGCAGCGGAAACACCATATATTTT.

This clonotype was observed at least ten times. The DNA for the CDR3 is TGTGCCAGCAGTGAAGCTTTGGGACATAGTAACAATCAGCCCCAGCATTTT. As protein: CASSEALGHSNNQPQHF. The chain combines TRBV6-1 with TRBJ1-5, with D perhaps TRBD1 (6 bases). This CDR3 region has 17 residues. Germline-derived CDR1 and CDR2 are MNHNS and SASEGT. V lost 0 bases and J lost 3, with 15 bases in between.

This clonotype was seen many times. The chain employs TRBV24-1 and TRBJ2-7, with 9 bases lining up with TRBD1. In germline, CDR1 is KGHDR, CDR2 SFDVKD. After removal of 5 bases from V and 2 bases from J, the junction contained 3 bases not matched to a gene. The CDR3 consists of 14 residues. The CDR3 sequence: CATSAGQGPYEQYF. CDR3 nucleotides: TGTGCCACCAGTGCAGGACAGGGGCCCTACGAGCAGTACTTC.

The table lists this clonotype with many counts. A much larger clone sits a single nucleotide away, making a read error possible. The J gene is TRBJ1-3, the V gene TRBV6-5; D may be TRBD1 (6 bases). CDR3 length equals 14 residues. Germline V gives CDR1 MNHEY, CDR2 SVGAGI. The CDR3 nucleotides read TGTGCCAGCAATCCCACAGGGCCTGGAGACACCATATATTTT. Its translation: CASNPTGPGDTIYF.

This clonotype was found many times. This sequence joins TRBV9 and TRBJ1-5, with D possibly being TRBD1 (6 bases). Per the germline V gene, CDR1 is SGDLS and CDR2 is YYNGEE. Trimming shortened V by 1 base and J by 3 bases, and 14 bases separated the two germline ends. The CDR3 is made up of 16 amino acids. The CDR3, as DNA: TGTGCCAGCAGCGTAAGCGGGGGGCCTCCCAATCAGCCCCAGCATTTT. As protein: CASSVSGGPPNQPQHF.

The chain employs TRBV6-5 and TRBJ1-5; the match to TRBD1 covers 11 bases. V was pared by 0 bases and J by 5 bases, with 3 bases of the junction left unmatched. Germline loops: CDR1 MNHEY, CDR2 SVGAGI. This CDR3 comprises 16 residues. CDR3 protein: CASSYSGTGGDQPQHF. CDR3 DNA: TGTGCCAGCAGTTACTCTGGGACAGGGGGTGATCAGCCCCAGCATTTT.

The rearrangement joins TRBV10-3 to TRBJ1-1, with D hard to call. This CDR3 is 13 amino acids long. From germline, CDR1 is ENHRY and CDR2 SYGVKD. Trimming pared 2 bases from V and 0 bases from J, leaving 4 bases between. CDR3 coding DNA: TGTGCCATCAGTGAGCCCCTGAACACTGAAGCTTTCTTT. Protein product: CAISEPLNTEAFF.